This T cell receptor beta chain was sequenced during a study of beta chain features in type 1 diabetes (dated by TCRdb to the late 2010s). General notes on the study: Mean age, gender distribution, total cell number and subset yield did not differ between patients and healthy donors. Across all samples, around 99 million sorted cells were examined, and cell number per subset correlated strongly with RNA yield. In the study, recently diagnosed type 1 diabetes patients and matched healthy donors were compared on the TCRB repertoires of their sorted circulating CD4+ T cell subsets. Whereas all 30 or so donors provided naive and central memory subsets, regulatory and stem cell-like memory subsets were isolated from just 8 patients and roughly eight healthy donors. The investigation overall reported the following: Naive, central memory and regulatory TCRB repertoires appeared more similar among patients than among healthy donors. Because the HLA sub-analyses included only small numbers of individuals, any influence of HLA type on TCRB rearrangement was left unresolved. Because cDNA was sequenced instead of genomic DNA, highly expressing activated cells could be over-represented, though the groups showed no difference in activation or CD3 levels. At VDJ recombination sites, patients with type 1 diabetes made fewer insertions and deleted more nucleotides, a pattern implying thymic rearrangement abnormalities. A moderate but significant shortening of TCRB CDR3 length was observed in type 1 diabetes patients in all four CD4+ subsets. Shorter templates might have been favored by PCR, but patient and control samples were amplified and corrected together, so both groups would have been affected equally by any skew.

Relative to germline, V is missing 3 bases and J is missing 16 bases, with 6 bases of the junction outside any gene match. CDR1 and CDR2 are drawn from the germline V gene: SGHTA, FQGNSA. From the cysteine up to the phenylalanine, the CDR3 has a length of 12 residues. Solely the CDR3 DNA is kept, with 36 bases framed from the first base. The entire amount of isolated RNA was reverse transcribed using the High Capacity cDNA Reverse Transcription Kit, so the sequenced TCRB transcripts were expressed ones. Deep immunoSEQ sequencing was performed on naive, central memory and regulatory T cell samples, with an average of roughly 3.3 million total reads per sample. Sorted cells were lysed in RLT buffer and RNA was extracted with DNase-treated RNeasy Micro or Mini kits, depending on cell number. Each cell subset was processed on its own to prevent cross-contamination, while patient and healthy donor samples were processed together. The immunoSEQ multiplex PCR was used to amplify TCRB sequences from cDNA, generating 87-bp fragments that spanned the CDR3 region. Sequencing of the amplicons was performed on the Illumina HiSeq platform. The paper's processing steps were these. Synthetic template baselines were used to correct PCR bias computationally, reads within Hamming distance 2 were collapsed, and singletons that could not be merged were discarded. Reads were aligned against IMGT so that V, D and J genes, CDR3 length and insertions or deletions at six rearrangement sites could be assigned. Clonotype counts were normalized to sorted cell number within each subset before computing true diversity and Gini coefficients with the tcR R package. Repertoire sharing was quantified using the overlap coefficient calculated on TCRB nucleotide sequences. Entries here come from immuneACCESS through TCRdb and include only in-frame sequences with V and J called. Some clones fail to appear in such tables; in the studies checked, an unresolved V gene covers under half of the shortfall, and the cause of the remainder is unknown. From that table come the V and J calls and clone size; the DNA was used to work out D and trimming. The table for this sample lists 110,000 to 150,000 clones; roughly 10% of them were counted only once. Less than 0.85% of the sample comes from the top ten.

About this clone: The antigen it recognizes is unknown. One base away there is no much larger clone; base qualities are not given.

Each donor gave one peripheral blood draw, averaging around 120 mL, which was collected into heparinised tubes. Using a panel that included CD45RO, CCR7, CD25, CD127, CD95 and CD27, naive, central memory, regulatory and stem cell-like memory CD4+ T cells were sorted on a BD FACSAria II. A purity above 98% was achieved for all sorted populations. PBMCs were isolated right away by Lymphoprep density gradient centrifugation and were stained directly, without culture. So that batch effects would be minimized, each experiment stained and sorted samples in pairs, pairing one healthy donor with one patient.

The specimen sequenced was central memory CD4+ T cells from blood. This sequence uses TRBV7-2 and TRBJ2-1; the central 10 bases match TRBD1. This TCR derives from a woman aged 40 to 50 in good health. The sequenced DNA is TGTGCCAGCAGCTTCGACAGGGGGCGGCTCTTCTTC. This gives the protein CASSFDRGRLFF.